This TCR beta chain was found in a study of cytomegalovirus exposure and HLA in healthy donors. Broader study findings: In a later analysis, compared with equally common non-associated chains, HLA-associated beta chains were more expanded.

Comments on this clone: The antigen is not known.

Deletions cut 6 bases from V and 0 bases from J, with 14 bases between. The CDR3 has 15 residues. Germline CDR1 reads MGHRA; CDR2 reads YSYEKL. The PCR contained 60 Vbeta and 13 Jbeta primers. Method: immunoSEQ multiplex PCR; TCRdb's copy keeps in-frame clones and lacks some. The table has around 150,000 clones, around 60% seen once; the top ten hold 6% to 8.5%. The clonotype originates from a woman aged 55-75 years in good health and CMV-seropositive. Input material: PBMCs. V and J are TRBV4-1 and TRBJ1-2; maybe TRBD1 (5 bases). This CDR3 reads CASSPGPLTNYGYTF. The CDR3, as DNA: TGCGCCAGCAGTCCAGGGCCCCTGACTAACTATGGCTACACCTTC.